This paragraph reports one T cell receptor beta chain. Its specificity is unknown. The data are from a study of T cell responses to AZD1222 COVID-19 vaccine. General study points: Dominant at 160-218 and 743-854, vaccine-associated CD4 TCRs also spanned spike. Once two AZD1222 doses were given, Spike-specific TCR breadth and depth went up. Without day 14 samples, only post-peak T cell repertoires were studied. White British people made up most donors, females outnumbered males, and clonal diversity was possibly underestimated.

Trimming removed 7 bases at V and 3 bases at J, with 11 bases between. This CDR3 is 13 amino acids long. Using immunoSEQ multiplex PCR, the repertoire was profiled, and TCRdb retains in-frame clones only, with some absent. The repertoire consists of some 150,000 clones, with more than 90% occurring once and the leading ten covering approximately 3.3%. This TCR was sampled from an adult who received the AZD1222 COVID-19 vaccine. The gene calls are TRBV23-1 and TRBJ2-3, with D maybe TRBD1 (6 bases). TRBV23-1 is an ORF; its function is uncertain. Sample: peripheral blood, taken 28 days after the second AZD1222 dose. The CDR3 is CASMGRGTDTQYF. The CDR3 bases are TGCGCCAGCATGGGCAGGGGTACAGATACGCAGTATTTT.